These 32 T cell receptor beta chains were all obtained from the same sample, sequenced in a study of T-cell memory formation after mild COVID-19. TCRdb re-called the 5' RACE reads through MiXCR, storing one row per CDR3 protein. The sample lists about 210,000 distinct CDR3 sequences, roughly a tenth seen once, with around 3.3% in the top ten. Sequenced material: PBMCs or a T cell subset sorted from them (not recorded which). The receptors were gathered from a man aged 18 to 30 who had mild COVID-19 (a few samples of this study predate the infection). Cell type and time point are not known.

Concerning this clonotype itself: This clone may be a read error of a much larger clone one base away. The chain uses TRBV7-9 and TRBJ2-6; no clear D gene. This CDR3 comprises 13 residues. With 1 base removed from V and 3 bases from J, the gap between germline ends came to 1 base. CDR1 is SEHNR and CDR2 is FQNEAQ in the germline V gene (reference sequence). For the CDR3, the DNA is TGTGCCAGCAGCTTAGGTGGGGCCAACGTCCTGACTTTC. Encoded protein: CASSLGGANVLTF.

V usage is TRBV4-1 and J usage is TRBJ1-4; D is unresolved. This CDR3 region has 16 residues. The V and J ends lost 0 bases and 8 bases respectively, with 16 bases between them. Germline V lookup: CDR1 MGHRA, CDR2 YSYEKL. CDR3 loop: CASSQDLSRIREKLFF. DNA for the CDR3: TGCGCCAGCAGCCAAGATCTCAGCAGGATTAGAGAAAAACTGTTTTTT.

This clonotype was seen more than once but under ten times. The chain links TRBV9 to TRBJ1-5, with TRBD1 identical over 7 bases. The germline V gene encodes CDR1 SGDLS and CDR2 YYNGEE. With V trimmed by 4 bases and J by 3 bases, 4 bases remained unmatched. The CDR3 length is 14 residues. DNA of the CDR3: TGTGCCAGCAGCCTCACAGGGGACAATCAGCCCCAGCATTTT. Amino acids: CASSLTGDNQPQHF.

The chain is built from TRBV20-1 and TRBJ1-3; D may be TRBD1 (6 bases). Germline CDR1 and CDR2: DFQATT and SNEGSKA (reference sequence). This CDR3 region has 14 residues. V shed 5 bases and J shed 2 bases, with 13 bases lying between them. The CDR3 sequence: CSAWYGQTGNTIYF. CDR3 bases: TGCAGTGCTTGGTATGGACAGACTGGAAACACCATATATTTT.

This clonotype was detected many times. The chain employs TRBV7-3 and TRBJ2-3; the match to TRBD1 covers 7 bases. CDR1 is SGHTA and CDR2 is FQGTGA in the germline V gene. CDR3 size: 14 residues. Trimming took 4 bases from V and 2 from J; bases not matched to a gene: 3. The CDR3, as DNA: TGTGCCAGCAGCTCCGACAGGGCCACAGATACGCAGTATTTT. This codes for CASSSDRATDTQYF.

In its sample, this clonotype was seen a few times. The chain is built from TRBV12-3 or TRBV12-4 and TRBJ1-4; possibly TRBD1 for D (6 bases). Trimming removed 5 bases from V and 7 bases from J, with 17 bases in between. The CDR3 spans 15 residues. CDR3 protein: CASSRNSGVREKLFF. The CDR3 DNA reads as TGTGCCAGCAGTCGGAACTCAGGGGTTCGTGAAAAACTGTTTTTT.

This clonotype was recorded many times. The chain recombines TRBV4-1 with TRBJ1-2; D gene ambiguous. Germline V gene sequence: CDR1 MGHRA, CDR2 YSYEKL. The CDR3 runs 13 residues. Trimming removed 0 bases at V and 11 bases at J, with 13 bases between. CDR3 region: CASSQEQGKGYTF. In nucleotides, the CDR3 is TGCGCCAGCAGCCAAGAACAAGGGAAAGGTTACACCTTC.

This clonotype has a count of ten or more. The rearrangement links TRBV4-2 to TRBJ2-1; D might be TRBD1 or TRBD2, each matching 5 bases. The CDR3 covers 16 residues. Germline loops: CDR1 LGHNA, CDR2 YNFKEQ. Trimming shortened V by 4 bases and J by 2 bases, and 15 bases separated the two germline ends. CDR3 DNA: TGTGCCAGCAGCCCCGGGTGGGGGACGCCCTACAATGAGCAGTTCTTC. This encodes CASSPGWGTPYNEQFF.

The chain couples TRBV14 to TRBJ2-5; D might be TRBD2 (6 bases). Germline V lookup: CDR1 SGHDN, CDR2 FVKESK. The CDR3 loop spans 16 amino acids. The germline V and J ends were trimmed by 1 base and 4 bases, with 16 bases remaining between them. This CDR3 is CASSQGTGTGGETQYF. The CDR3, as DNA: TGTGCCAGCAGCCAAGGCACCGGGACTGGCGGAGAGACCCAGTACTTC.

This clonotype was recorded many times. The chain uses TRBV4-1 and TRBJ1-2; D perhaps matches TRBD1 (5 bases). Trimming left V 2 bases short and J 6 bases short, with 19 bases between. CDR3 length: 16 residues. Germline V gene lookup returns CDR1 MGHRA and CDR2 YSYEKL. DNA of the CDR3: TGCGCCAGCAGCCAAATAATTGGACTGGGGCGGGATGGCTACACCTTC. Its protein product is CASSQIIGLGRDGYTF.

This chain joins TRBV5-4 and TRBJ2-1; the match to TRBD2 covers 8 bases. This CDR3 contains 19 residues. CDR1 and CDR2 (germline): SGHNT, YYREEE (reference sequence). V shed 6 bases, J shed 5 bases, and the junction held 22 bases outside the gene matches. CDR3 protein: CASNPLGGAGAKPHNEQFF. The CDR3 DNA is TGTGCCAGCAACCCACTGGGGGGAGCGGGGGCCAAGCCCCACAATGAGCAGTTCTTC.

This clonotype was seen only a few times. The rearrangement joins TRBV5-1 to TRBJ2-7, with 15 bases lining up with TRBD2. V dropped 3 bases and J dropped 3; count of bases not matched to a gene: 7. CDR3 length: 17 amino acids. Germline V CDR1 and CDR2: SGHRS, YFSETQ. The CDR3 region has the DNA TGCGCCAGCAGCTCCGGACTAGCGGGGGGGCTTTACTACGAGCAGTACTTC. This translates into CASSSGLAGGLYYEQYF.

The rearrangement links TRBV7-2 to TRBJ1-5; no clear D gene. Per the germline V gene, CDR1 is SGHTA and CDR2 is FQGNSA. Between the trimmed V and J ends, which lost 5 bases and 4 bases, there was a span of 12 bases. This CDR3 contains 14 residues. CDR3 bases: TGTGCCAGCAGCCCCGATCCGGGTAATCAGCCCCAGCATTTT. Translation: CASSPDPGNQPQHF.

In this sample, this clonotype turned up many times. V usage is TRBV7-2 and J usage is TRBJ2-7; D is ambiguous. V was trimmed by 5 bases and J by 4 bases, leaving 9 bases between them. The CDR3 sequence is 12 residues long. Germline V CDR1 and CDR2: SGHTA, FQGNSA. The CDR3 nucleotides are TGTGCCAGCAGCCGACGCGGTTACGAGCAGTACTTC. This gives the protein CASSRRGYEQYF. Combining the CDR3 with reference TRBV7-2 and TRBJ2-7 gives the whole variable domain GAGVSQSPSNKVTEKGKDVELRCDPISGHTALYWYRQSLGQGLEFLIYFQGNSAPDKSGLPSDRFSAERTGGSVSTLTIQRTQQEDSAVYLCASSRRGYEQYFGPGTRLTVT.

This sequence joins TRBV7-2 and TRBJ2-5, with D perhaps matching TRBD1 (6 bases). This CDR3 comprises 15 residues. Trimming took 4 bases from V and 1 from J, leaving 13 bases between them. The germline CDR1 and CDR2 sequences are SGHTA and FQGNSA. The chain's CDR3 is CASSWAGASQETQYF. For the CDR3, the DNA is TGTGCCAGCAGCTGGGCAGGGGCCTCCCAAGAGACCCAGTACTTC.

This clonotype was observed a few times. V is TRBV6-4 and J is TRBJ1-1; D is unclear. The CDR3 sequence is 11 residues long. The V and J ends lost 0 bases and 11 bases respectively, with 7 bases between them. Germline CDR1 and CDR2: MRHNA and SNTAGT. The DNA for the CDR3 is TGTGCCAGCAGTGACTCGTTCAGGGCTTTCTTT. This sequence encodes CASSDSFRAFF.

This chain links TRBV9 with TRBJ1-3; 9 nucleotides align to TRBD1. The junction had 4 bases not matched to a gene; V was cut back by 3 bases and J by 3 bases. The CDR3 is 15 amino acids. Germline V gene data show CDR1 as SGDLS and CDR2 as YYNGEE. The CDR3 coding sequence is TGTGCCAGCAGCGCCAGACAGGGGGTTGGAAACACCATATATTTT. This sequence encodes CASSARQGVGNTIYF.

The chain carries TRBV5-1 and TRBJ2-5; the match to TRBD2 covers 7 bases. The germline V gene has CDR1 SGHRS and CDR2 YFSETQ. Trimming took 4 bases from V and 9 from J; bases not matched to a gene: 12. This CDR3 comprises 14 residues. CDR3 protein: CASSPETSLGAQYF. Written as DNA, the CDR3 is TGCGCCAGCAGCCCAGAGACTAGCTTGGGGGCCCAGTACTTC.

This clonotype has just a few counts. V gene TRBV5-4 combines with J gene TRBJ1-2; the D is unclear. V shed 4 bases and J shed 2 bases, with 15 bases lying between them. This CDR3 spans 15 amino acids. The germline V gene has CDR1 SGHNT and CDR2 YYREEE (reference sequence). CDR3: CASSGPIFGNYGYTF. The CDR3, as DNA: TGTGCCAGCAGCGGCCCGATTTTTGGGAACTATGGCTACACCTTC.

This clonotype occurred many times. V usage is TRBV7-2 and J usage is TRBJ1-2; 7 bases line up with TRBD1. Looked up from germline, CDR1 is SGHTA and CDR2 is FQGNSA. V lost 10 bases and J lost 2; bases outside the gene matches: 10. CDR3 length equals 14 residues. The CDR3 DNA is TGTGCCACCACTAAGGACAGGACGAACTATGGCTACACCTTC. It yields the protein CATTKDRTNYGYTF.

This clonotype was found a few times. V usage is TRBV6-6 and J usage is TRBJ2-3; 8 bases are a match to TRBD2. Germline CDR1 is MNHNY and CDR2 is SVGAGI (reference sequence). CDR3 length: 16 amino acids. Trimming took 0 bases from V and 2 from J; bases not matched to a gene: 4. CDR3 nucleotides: TGTGCCAGCAGTTACTCGTTAGCGGGGTACACAGATACGCAGTATTTT. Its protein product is CASSYSLAGYTDTQYF.

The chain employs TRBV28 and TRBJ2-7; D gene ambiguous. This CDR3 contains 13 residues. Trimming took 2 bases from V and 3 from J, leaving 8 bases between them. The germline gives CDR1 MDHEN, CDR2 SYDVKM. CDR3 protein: CASSLEFGYEQYV. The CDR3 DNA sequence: TGTGCCAGCAGTTTAGAATTTGGCTACGAGCAGTACGTC.

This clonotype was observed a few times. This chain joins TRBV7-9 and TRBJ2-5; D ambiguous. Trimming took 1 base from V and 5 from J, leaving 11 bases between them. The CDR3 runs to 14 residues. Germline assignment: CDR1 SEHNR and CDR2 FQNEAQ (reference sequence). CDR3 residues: CASSLERDWETQYF. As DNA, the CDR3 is TGTGCCAGCAGCTTAGAAAGGGATTGGGAGACCCAGTACTTC.

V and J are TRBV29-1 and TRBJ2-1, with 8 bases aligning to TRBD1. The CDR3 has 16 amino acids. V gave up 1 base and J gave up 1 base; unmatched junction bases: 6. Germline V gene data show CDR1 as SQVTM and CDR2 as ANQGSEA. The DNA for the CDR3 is TGCAGCGTTGAAGTTGGGCAGGGGGCGTCCTACAATGAGCAGTTCTTC. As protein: CSVEVGQGASYNEQFF.

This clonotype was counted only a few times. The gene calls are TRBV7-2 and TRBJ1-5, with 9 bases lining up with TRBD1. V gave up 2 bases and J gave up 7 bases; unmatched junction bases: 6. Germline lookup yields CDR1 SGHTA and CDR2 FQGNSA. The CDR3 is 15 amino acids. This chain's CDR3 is CASSLQQGAGQPQHF. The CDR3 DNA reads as TGTGCCAGCAGCTTACAACAGGGGGCAGGACAGCCCCAGCATTTT.

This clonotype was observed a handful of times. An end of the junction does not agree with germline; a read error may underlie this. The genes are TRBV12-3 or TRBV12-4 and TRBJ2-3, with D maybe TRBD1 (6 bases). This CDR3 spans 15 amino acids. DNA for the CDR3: TGTGCCAGCAGTTTAACGGCAGGGGTAGCAGATACCCAGTATTTT. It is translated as CASSLTAGVADTQYF.

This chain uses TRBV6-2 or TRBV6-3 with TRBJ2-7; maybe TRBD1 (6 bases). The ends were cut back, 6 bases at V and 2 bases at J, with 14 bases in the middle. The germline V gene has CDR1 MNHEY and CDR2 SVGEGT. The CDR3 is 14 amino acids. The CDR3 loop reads CASRPTGRTYEQYV. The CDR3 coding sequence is TGTGCCAGCAGGCCGACAGGTAGGACCTACGAGCAGTACGTC.

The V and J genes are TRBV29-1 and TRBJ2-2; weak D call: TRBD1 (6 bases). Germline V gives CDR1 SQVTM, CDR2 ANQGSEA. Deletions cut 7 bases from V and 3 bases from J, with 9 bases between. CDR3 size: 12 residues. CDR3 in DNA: TGCAGCGCGTCAGGGGACACCGGGGAGCTGTTTTTT. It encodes CSASGDTGELFF.

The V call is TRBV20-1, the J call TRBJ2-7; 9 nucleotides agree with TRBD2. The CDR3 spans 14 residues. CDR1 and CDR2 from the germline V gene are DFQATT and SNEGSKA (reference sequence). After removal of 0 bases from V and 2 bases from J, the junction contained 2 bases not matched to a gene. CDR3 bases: TGCAGTGCTAGAGAACCTAGCGGGGCCTACGAGCAGTACTTC. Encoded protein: CSAREPSGAYEQYF.

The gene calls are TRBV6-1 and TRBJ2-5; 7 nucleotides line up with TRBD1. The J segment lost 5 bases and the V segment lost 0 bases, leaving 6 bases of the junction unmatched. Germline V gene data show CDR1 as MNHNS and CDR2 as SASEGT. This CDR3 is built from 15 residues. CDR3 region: CASSEAMTGFETQYF. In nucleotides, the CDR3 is TGTGCCAGCAGTGAAGCCATGACAGGGTTTGAGACCCAGTACTTC.

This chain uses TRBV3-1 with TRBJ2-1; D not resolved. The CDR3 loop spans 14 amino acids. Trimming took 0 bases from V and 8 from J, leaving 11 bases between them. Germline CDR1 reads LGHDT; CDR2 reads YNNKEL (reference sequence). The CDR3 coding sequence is TGTGCCAGCAGCCAAGAATCGAGAGACGATGAGCAGTTCTTC. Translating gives CASSQESRDDEQFF.

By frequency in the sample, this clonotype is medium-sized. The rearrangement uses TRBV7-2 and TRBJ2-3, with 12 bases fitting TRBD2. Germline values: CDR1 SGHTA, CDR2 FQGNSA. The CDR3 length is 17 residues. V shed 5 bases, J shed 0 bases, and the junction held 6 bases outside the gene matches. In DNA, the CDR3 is TGTGCCAGCAGCCCAAGGACTAGCGGGGCTAGCACAGATACGCAGTATTTT. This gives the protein CASSPRTSGASTDTQYF.